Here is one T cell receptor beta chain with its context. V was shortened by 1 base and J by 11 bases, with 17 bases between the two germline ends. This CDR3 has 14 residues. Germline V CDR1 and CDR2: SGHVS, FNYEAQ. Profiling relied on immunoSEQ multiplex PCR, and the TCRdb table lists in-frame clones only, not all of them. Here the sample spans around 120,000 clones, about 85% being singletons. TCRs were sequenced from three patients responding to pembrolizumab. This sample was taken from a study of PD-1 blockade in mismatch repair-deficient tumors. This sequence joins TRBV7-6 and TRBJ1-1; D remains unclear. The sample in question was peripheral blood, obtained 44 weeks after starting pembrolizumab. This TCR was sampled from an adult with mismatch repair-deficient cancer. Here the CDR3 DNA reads TGTGCCAGCAGCTTAGGTCCATCCTTAGATGGGGCTTTCTTT. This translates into CASSLGPSLDGAFF.